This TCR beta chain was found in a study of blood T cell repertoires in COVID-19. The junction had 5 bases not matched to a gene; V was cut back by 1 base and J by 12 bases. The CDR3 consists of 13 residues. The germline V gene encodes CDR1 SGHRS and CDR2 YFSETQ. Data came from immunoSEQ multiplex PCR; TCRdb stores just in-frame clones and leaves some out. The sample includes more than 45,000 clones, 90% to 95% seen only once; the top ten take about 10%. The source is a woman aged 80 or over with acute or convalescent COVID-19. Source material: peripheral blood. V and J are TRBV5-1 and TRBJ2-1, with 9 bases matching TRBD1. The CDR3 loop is CASSLLGQGMQFF. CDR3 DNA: TGCGCCAGCAGCTTGTTGGGACAGGGAATGCAGTTCTTC.